This TCR beta chain was documented in a study of regulatory T cells in long-lasting Graves disease. General study findings and limits: Whereas new patients shared about a thousand public clonotypes, persistent patients shared more, at 2,741.

This clonotype was counted a few times. The antigen is not known. Researchers made TCR beta libraries by using iRepertoire HTBI primers and running Arm-PCR on CDR3 regions. TCRdb independently ran MiXCR on the multiplex PCR reads; one entry per CDR3 protein. Of 680,000 or so distinct CDR3 sequences listed, 16% are singletons. Trimming took 0 bases from V and 6 from J, leaving 9 bases between them. The germline CDR1 and CDR2 sequences are SGHRS and YFSETQ. The CDR3 consists of 13 residues. Specified time point: newly diagnosed GD, antithyroid drugs for less than 3 months. The TCR library was made from RNA that had been extracted from PBMCs in TRIzol. This sample was also put to use in a study of T cells in Graves' hyperthyroidism and ophthalmopathy.

The J gene is TRBJ2-5, the V gene TRBV5-1; D tentatively reads TRBD1 or TRBD2 (5 bases each). The origin of this receptor is a woman in her 30s with Graves disease. Material: peripheral blood mononuclear cells (PBMCs), obtained at new diagnosis, from a patient treated with antithyroid drugs. The CDR3 DNA sequence: TGCGCCAGCAGCTTGGCGTCGGGACAGACCCAGTACTTC. It codes for CASSLASGQTQYF.